This entry features one T cell receptor beta chain sequence. The sample belongs to a study of shared clonotypes between healthy human individuals. Unsorted PBMCs provided DNA that was sequenced on ten immunoSEQ deep assay plates. The authors' processing: Junction-only immunoSEQ sequences carried no quality scores, so filtering differed. Profiling relied on immunoSEQ multiplex PCR, and the TCRdb table lists in-frame clones only, not all of them. For V, J and clone size, that table is used; D and trimming come from the DNA. The sample consists of around 450,000 clones, around 75% of them appearing once. The material sequenced was PBMCs. This clonotype originated in a woman in her thirties or forties in good health. Some clones in this sample may be carry-over from other donors' samples.

The CDR3 here is CASSPTSGQISTLYGYTF. The DNA for the CDR3 is TGCGCCAGCAGCCCAACCTCGGGACAAATCAGCACCCTCTATGGCTACACCTTC. The V call is TRBV4-3, the J call TRBJ1-2; maybe TRBD1 (6 bases). The CDR3 loop spans 18 amino acids. From germline, CDR1 is LGHNA and CDR2 YSLEER. V lost 4 bases to trimming and J lost 4 bases, with 25 bases between them.